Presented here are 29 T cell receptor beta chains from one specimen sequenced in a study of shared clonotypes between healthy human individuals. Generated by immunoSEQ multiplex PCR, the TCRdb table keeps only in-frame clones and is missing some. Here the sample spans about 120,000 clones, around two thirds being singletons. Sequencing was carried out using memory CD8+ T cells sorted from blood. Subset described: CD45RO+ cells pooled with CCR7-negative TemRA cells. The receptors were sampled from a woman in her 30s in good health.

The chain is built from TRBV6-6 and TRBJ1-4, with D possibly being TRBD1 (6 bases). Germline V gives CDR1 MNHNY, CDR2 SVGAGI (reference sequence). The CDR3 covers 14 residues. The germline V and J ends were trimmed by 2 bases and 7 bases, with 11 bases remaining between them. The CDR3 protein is CASSYTSGAEKLFF. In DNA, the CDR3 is TGTGCCAGCAGTTACACATCGGGGGCTGAAAAACTGTTTTTT.

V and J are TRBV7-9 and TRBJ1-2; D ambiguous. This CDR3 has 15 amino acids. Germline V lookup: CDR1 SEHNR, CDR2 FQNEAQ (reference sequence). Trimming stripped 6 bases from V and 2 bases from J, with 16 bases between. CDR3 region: CASRLLLRGNYGYTF. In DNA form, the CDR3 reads TGTGCCAGCAGGCTACTTTTACGGGGAAACTATGGCTACACCTTC.

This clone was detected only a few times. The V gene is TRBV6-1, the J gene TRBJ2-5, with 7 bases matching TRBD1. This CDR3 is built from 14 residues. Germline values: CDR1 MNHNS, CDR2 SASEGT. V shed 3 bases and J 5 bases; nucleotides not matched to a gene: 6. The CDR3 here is CASSETGSWETQYF. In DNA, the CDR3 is TGTGCCAGCAGTGAGACAGGGAGTTGGGAGACCCAGTACTTC.

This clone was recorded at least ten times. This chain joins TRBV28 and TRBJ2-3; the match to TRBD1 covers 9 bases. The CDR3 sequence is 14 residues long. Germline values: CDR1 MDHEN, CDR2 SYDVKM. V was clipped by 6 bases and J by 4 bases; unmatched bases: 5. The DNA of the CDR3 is TGTGCCAGCAGCCTCGACAGGGGGTCAGATACGCAGTATTTT. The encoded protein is CASSLDRGSDTQYF.

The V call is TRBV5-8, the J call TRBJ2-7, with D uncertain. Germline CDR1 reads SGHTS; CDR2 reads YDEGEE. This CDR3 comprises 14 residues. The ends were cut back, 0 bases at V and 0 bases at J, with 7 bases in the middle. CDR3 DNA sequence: TGTGCCAGCAGCTTGGGCTCTCTCTCCTACGAGCAGTACTTC. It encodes CASSLGSLSYEQYF.

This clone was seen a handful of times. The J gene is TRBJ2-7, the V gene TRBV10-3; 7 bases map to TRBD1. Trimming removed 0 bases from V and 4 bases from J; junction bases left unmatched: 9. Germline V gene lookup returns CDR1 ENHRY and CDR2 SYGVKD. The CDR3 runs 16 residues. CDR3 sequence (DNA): TGTGCCATCAGTGAGTCGGGACAGAAAGCTCAGTACGAGCAGTACTTC. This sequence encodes CAISESGQKAQYEQYF.

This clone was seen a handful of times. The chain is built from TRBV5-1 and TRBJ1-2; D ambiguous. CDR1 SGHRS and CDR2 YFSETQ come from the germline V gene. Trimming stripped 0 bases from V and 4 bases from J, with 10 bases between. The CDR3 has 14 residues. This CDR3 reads CASSLASVFYGYTF. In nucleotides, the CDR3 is TGCGCCAGCAGCTTGGCCTCCGTTTTCTATGGCTACACCTTC.

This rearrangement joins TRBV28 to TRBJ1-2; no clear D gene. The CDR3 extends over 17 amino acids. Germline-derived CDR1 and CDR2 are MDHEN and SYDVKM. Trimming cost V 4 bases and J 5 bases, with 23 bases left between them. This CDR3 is CASSYAPRRIPWYGYTF. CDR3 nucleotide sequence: TGTGCCAGCAGTTACGCCCCGAGACGGATCCCTTGGTATGGCTACACCTTC.

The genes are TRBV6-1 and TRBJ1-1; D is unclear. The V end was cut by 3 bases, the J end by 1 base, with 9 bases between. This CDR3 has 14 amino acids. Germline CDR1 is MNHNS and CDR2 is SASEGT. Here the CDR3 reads CASSEGVPNTEAFF. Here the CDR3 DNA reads TGTGCCAGCAGTGAGGGAGTCCCGAACACTGAAGCTTTCTTT.

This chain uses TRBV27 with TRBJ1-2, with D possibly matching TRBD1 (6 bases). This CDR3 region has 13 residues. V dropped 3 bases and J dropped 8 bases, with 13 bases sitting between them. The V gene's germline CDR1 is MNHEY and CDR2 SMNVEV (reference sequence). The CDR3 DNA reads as TGTGCCAGCAGTTTGTACAGGGAAGCCGGCTACACCTTC. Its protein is CASSLYREAGYTF.

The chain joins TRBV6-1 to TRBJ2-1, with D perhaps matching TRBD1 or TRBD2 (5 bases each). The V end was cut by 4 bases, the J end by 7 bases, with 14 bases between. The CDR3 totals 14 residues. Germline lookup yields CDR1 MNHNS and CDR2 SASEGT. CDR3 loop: CASSVGLEGNEQFF. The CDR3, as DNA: TGTGCCAGCAGTGTGGGGCTTGAGGGAAATGAGCAGTTCTTC.

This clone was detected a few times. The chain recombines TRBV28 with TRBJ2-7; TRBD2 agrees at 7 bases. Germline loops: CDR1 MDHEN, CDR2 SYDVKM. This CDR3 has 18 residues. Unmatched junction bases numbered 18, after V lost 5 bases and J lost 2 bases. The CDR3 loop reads CASSLWGGTGSKTYEQYF. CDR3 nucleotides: TGTGCCAGCAGTCTTTGGGGGGGTACAGGATCCAAAACCTACGAGCAGTACTTC.

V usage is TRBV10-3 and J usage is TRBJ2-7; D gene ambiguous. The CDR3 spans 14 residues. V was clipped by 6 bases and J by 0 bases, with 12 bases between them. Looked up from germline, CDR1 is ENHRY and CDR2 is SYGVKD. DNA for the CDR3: TGTGCCATCAGGGCGACACTCAGCTCCTACGAGCAGTACTTC. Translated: CAIRATLSSYEQYF.

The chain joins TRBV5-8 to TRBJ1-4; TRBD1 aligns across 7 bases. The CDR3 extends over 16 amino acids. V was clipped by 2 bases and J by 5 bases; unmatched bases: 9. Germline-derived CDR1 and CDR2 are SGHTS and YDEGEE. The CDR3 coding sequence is TGTGCCAGCAGCTTCCAGAGGGGGCGTTTGAATGAAAAACTGTTTTTT. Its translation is CASSFQRGRLNEKLFF.

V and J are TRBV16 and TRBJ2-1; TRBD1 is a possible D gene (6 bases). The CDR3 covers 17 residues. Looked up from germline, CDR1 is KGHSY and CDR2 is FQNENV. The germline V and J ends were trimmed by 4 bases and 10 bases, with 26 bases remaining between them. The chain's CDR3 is CASSPEAGDTSRAEQFF. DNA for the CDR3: TGTGCCAGCAGCCCCGAAGCCGGGGACACAAGCCGGGCGGAGCAGTTCTTC.

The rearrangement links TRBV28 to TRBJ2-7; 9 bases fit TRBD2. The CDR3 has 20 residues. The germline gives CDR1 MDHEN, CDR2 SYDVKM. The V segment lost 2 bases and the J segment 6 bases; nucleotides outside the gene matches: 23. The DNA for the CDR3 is TGTGCCAGCAGTTTAACTCAGGGGAGGTTGGGACTAGCTGATCTACGCGAGCAGTACTTC. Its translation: CASSLTQGRLGLADLREQYF.

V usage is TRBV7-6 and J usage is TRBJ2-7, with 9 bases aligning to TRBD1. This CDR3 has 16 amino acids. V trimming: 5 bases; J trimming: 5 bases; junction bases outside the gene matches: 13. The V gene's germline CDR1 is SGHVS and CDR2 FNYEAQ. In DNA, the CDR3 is TGTGCCAGCAGCCCCCCCGATGGGACAGGGCCTCACGAGCAGTACTTC. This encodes CASSPPDGTGPHEQYF.

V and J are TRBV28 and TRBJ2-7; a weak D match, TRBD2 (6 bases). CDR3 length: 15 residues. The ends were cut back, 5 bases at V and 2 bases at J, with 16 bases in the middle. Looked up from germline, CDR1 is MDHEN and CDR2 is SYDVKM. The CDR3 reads CASSEDEEGTYEQYF. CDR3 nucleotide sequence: TGTGCCAGCAGTGAAGATGAGGAGGGGACCTACGAGCAGTACTTC.

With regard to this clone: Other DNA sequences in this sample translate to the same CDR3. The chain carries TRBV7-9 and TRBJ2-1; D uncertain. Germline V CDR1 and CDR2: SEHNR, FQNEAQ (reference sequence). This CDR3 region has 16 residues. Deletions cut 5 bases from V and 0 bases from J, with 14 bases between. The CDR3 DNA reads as TGTGCCAGCAGCCCCCGTGGCGGAAGCTCCTACAATGAGCAGTTCTTC. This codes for CASSPRGGSSYNEQFF. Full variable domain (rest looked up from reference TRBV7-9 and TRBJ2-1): DTGVSQNPRHKITKRGQNVTFRCDPISEHNRLYWYRQTLGQGPEFLTYFQNEAQLEKSRLLSDRFSAERPKGSFSTLEIQRTEQGDSAMYLCASSPRGGSSYNEQFFGPGTRLTVL.

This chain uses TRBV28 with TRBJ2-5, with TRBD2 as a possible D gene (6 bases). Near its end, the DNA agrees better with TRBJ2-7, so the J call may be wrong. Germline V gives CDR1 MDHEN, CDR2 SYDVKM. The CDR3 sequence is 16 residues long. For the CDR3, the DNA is TGTGCCAGCAGTCCCCCCCGGGGACTGAACTCCTACGAGCAGTACTTC. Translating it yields CASSPPRGLNSYEQYF.

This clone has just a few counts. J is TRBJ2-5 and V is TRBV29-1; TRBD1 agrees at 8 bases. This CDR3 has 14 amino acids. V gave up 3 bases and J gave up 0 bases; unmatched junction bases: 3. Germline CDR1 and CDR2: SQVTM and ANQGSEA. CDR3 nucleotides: TGCAGCGTTGATGACAGGGGCCACCAAGAGACCCAGTACTTC. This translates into CSVDDRGHQETQYF.

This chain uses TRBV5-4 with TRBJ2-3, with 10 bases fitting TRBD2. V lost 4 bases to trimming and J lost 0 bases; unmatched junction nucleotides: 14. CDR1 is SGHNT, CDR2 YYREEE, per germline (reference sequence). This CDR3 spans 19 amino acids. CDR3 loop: CASSPPLAGAGGSTDTQYF. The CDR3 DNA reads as TGTGCCAGCAGCCCGCCTCTAGCGGGAGCGGGTGGTAGCACAGATACGCAGTATTTT.

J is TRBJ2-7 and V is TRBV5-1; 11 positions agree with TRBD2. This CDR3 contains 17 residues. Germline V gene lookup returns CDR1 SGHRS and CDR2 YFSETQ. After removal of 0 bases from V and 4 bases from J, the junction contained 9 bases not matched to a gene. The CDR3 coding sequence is TGCGCCAGCAGCTTGGGAGAACTAGCGGGAGTCGTGTACGAGCAGTACTTC. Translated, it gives CASSLGELAGVVYEQYF.

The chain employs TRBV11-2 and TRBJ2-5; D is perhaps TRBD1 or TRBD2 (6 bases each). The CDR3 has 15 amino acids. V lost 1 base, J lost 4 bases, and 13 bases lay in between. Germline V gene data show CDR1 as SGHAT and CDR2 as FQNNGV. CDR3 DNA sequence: TGTGCCAGCAGCTTAGCCTACGGGGGCGCAGAGACCCAGTACTTC. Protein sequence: CASSLAYGGAETQYF.

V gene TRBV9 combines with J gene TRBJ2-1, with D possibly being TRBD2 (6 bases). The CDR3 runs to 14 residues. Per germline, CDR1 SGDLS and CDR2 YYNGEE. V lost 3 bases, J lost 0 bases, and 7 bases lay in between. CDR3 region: CASSAGDSYNEQFF. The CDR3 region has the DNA TGTGCCAGCAGCGCGGGGGACTCCTACAATGAGCAGTTCTTC. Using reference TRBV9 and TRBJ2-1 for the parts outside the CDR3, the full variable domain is DSGVTQTPKHLITATGQRVTLRCSPRSGDLSVYWYQQSLDQGLQFLIQYYNGEERAKGNILERFSAQQFPDLHSELNLSSLELGDSALYFCASSAGDSYNEQFFGPGTRLTVL.

The CDR3 DNA follows: TGCGCCAGCAGCTTGGTATCGAGACAGGGCTCTGGGGCCAACGTCCTGACTTTC. Its translation: CASSLVSRQGSGANVLTF. V usage is TRBV5-1 and J usage is TRBJ2-6; 7 nucleotides align to TRBD1. The CDR3 is 18 residues long. Germline V lookup: CDR1 SGHRS, CDR2 YFSETQ. V was pared by 0 bases and J by 0 bases, with 6 bases of the junction left unmatched. The variable domain in full, with the rest retrieved from reference TRBV5-1 and TRBJ2-6, is KAGVTQTPRYLIKTRGQQVTLSCSPISGHRSVSWYQQTPGQGLQFLFEYFSETQRNKGNFPGRFSGRQFSNSRSEMNVSTLELGDSALYLCASSLVSRQGSGANVLTFGAGSRLTVL.

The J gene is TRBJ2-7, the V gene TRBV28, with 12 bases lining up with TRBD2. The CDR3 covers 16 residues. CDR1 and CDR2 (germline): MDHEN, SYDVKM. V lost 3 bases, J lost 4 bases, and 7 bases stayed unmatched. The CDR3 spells CASSFGLAGGAYEQYF. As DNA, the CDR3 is TGTGCCAGCAGTTTTGGGCTAGCGGGAGGGGCATACGAGCAGTACTTC.

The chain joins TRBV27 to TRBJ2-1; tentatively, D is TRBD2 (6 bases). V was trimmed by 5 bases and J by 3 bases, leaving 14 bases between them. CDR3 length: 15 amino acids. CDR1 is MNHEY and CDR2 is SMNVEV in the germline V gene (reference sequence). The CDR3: CASSISGPFYNEQFF. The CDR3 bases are TGTGCCAGCAGTATTAGCGGACCCTTCTACAATGAGCAGTTCTTC.

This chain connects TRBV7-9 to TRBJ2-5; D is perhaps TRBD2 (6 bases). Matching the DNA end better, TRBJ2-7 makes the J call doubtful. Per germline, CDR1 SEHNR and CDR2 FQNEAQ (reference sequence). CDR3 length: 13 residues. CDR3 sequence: CASSSGTHYEQYF. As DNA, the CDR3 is TGTGCCAGCAGCTCCGGGACTCACTACGAGCAGTACTTC.